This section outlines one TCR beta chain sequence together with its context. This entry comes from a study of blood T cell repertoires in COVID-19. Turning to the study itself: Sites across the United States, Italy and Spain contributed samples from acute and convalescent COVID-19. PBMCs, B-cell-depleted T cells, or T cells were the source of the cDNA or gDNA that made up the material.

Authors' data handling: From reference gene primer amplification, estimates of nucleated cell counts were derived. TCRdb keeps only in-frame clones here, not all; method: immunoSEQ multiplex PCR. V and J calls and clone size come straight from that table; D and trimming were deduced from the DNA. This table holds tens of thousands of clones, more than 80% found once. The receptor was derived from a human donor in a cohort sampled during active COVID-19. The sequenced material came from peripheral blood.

The CDR3, as DNA: TGTGCCAGCAGCTTAGACCCTAGCGGTGCTTCCTACGAGCAGTACTTC. Amino acids: CASSLDPSGASYEQYF. The chain joins TRBV7-2 to TRBJ2-7, with 7 bases identical to TRBD2. Germline loops: CDR1 SGHTA, CDR2 FQGNSA. V dropped 1 base and J dropped 1; count of bases not matched to a gene: 7. The CDR3 consists of 16 residues.